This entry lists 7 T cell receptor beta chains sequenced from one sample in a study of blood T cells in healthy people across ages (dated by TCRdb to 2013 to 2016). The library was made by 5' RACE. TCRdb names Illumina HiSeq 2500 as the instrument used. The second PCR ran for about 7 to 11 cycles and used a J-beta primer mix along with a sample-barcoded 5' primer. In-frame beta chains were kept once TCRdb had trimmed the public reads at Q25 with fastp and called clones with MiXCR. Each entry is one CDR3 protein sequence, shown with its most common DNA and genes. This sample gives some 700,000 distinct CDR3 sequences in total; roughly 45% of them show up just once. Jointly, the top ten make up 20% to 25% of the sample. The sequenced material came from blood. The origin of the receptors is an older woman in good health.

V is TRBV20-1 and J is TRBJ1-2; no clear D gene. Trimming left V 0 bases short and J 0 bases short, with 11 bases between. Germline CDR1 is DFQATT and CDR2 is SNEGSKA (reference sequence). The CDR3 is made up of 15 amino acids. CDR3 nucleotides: TGCAGTGCTAGAGATTCAACAACCTCTAACTATGGCTACACCTTC. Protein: CSARDSTTSNYGYTF.

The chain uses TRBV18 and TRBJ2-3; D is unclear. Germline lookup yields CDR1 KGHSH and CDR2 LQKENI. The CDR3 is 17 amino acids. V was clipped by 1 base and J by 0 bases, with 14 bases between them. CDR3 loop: CASSPRRATESTDTQYF. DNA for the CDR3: TGTGCCAGCTCACCACGAAGAGCTACCGAAAGCACAGATACGCAGTATTTT.

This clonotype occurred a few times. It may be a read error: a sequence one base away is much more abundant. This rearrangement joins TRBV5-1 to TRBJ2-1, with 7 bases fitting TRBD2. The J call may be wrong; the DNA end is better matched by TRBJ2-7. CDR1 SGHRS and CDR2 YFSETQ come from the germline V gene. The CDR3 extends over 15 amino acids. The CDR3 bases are TGCGCCAGCAGCTGGCGGGAGTCAGCCTACAATGAGCAGTACTTC. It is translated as CASSWRESAYNEQYF.

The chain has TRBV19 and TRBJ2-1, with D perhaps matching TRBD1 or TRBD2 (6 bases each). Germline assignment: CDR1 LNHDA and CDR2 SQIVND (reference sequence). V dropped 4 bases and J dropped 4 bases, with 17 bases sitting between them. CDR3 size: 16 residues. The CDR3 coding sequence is TGTGCCAGTAGTAGGAGGGTAACAGGGACGTACAATGAGCAGTTCTTC. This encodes CASSRRVTGTYNEQFF.

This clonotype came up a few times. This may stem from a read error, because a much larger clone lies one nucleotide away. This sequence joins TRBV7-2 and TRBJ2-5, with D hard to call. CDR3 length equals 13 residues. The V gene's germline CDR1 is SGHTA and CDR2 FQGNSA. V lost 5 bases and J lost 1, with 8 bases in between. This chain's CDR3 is CASSVVPQETQYF. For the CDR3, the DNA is TGTGCCAGCAGCGTAGTACCCCAAGAGACCCAGTACTTC.

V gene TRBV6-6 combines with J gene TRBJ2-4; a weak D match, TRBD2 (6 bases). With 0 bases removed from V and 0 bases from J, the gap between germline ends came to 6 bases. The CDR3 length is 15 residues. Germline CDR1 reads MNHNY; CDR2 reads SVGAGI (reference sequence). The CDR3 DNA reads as TGTGCCAGCAGTTACTCAGCGGGAGCCAAAAACATTCAGTACTTC. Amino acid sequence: CASSYSAGAKNIQYF.

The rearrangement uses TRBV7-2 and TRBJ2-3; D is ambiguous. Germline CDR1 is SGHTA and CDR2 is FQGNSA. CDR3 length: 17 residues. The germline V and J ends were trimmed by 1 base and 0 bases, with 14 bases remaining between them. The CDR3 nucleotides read TGTGCCAGCAGCTTAGACGCGGAACTGGCTAGCACAGATACGCAGTATTTT. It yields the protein CASSLDAELASTDTQYF.